These T cell receptor beta chains were read from a single sample in a study of human T cells and chemical hapten exposure. TCRdb ran MiXCR on the RACE reads and lists one entry per CDR3 protein. The table includes some 77,000 distinct CDR3 sequences, 8.6% detected once. Material: whole blood. Receptors originate from a female donor in good health. Some clones in this sample may be carry-over from other donors' samples. Each CDR3 is given with its conserved first and last residue. D genes are given only for firm matches. Rows may omit the clone size; those that give it use once, few, many or a size class.

size	V	J	D	DNA	CDR3
many	TRBV5-1	TRBJ2-3	NA	TGCGCCAGCAGCTTGGAGCGGTCAACAGATACGCAGTATTTT	CASSLERSTDTQYF
NA	TRBV7-2	TRBJ1-6	TRBD1	TGTGCCAGCAGCTTAGCTGAAGGGGGCGCTTATAATTCACCCCTCCACTTT	CASSLAEGGAYNSPLHF
many	TRBV7-2	TRBJ2-7	NA	TGTGCCAGCAGCCTTAATTGGGGCGTTTGGTACTTC	CASSLNWGVWYF
few	TRBV7-2	TRBJ2-6	TRBD1	TGTGCCAGCAGCTTCCCCGCGGACAGGGCGAACTCTGGGGCCAACGTCCTGACTTTC	CASSFPADRANSGANVLTF
many	TRBV20-1	TRBJ1-1	NA	TGCAGTGCTAGTTTACAGGCGGTCGGAGCTTTCTTT	CSASLQAVGAFF
many	TRBV12-3/TRBV12-4	TRBJ2-6	NA	TGTGCCAGCACCCTCTCGATCTCTGGGGCCAACGTCCTGACTTTC	CASTLSISGANVLTF
NA	TRBV20-1	TRBJ1-1	NA	TGCAGTGCTCCTATAGGAACCCAAGCTTTCTTT	CSAPIGTQAFF
NA	TRBV6-5	TRBJ1-1	TRBD1	TGTGCCAGCAGTTACCGGACAGGGGATTCTTTCAAGACTGAAGCTTTCTTT	CASSYRTGDSFKTEAFF
NA	TRBV9	TRBJ1-1	NA	TGTGCCAGCAGCGTAGGGCAGGGGACTGAAGCTTTCTTT	CASSVGQGTEAFF
NA	TRBV27	TRBJ2-3	TRBD2	TGTGCCAGCAGTCACCCACTAGCGGGGGATTGTTCAGATACGCAGTATTTT	CASSHPLAGDCSDTQYF
few	TRBV28	TRBJ1-1	TRBD1	TGTGCCAGCCTGGACAGGATGAACACTGAAGCTTTCTTT	CASLDRMNTEAFF
NA	TRBV3-1	TRBJ2-5	NA	TGTGCCAGCAGCCAGCTATCCGAAGAGACCCAGTACTTC	CASSQLSEETQYF
NA	TRBV5-1	TRBJ2-4	NA	TGCGCCAGCAGCTCCGTAGGGGGGGCGAGTAACATTCAGTACTTC	CASSSVGGASNIQYF
few	TRBV20-1	TRBJ1-1	NA	TGCAGTGCTCCGGAGATGGAGGCGGAGAACACTGAAGCTTTCTTT	CSAPEMEAENTEAFF
few	TRBV6-2/TRBV6-3	TRBJ1-1	NA	TGTGCCAGCAGTTACAACAAGGATAAGTTTGAAGCTTTCTTT	CASSYNKDKFEAFF
few	TRBV5-6	TRBJ1-1	NA	TGTGCCAGCAGCAAGGACATACGCCTGGGCACTGAAGCTTTCTTT	CASSKDIRLGTEAFF
many	TRBV18	TRBJ1-1	NA	TGTGCCAGCTCACCTTCAGGGGCGGGGCTCGACACTGAAGCTTTCTTT	CASSPSGAGLDTEAFF
few	TRBV29-1	TRBJ1-1	NA	TGCAGCGTTGAAGTGAAGAGGAACACTGAAGCTTTCTTT	CSVEVKRNTEAFF
few	TRBV7-9	TRBJ1-1	NA	TGTGCCAGCAGCTTAGAAGGGGGAGCTTTCTTT	CASSLEGGAFF
few	TRBV28	TRBJ2-3	TRBD2	TGTGCCAGCAGTTTATTGGCGGAAAGCGGGGGGACCGGCACAGATACGCAGTATTTT	CASSLLAESGGTGTDTQYF
few	TRBV27	TRBJ1-5	NA	TGTGCTACTAAAAGGGAATGGGGGTTAGAACAGCCCCAGCATTTT	CATKREWGLEQPQHF